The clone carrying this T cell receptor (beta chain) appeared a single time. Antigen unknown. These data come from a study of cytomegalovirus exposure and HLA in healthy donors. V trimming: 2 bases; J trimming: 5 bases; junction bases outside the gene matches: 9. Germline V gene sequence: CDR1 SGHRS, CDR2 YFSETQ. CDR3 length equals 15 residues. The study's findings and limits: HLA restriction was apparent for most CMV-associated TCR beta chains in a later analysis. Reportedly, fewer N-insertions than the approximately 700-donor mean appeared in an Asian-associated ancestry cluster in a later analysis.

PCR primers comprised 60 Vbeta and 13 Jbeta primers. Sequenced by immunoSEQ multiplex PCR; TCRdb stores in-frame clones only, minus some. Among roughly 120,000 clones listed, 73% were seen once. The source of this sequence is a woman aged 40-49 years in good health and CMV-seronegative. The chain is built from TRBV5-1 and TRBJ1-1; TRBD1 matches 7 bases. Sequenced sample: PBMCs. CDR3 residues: CASSFQQGIRTEAFF. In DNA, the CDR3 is TGCGCCAGCAGCTTCCAACAGGGGATCCGGACTGAAGCTTTCTTT.